These 4 T cell receptor beta chains originate from one sample sequenced in a study of Graves' ophthalmopathy and Graves' hyperthyroidism (dated by TCRdb to the late 2010s). Instrument used: Illumina HiSeq 2000. For repertoire sequencing, the TCR beta CDR3 regions were amplified from RNA transcripts. The first round was an RT-PCR using HTBI primers with the Qiagen OneStep RT-PCR kit, and this first round was followed by a second-round multiplex PCR, then size selection and purification. Using fastp trimming at Q25 and MiXCR clonotype assembly, TCRdb reanalyzed the public sequencing data and kept in-frame beta chains. Rows are combined by CDR3 protein, so each entry shows the most common genes and DNA. The sample profile shows roughly 1.1 million distinct CDR3 sequences; around a third of them were found once. The leading ten clones occupy more than 9.5% of the sample. Sequencing was carried out using peripheral blood or thyroid tissue (not recorded which). The receptors were sampled from an adult man with Graves' hyperthyroidism.

The rearrangement joins TRBV7-8 to TRBJ1-1; D ambiguous. V was trimmed by 2 bases and J by 4 bases, leaving 8 bases between them. The CDR3 loop spans 13 amino acids. Germline CDR1 and CDR2: SGHVS and FQNEAQ. The CDR3, as DNA: TGTGCCAGCAGCTTATCTAAGGCCACTGAAGCTTTCTTT. It yields the protein CASSLSKATEAFF.

In its sample, this clonotype was seen many times. The CDR3 loop is CSVEYSAETQYF. The DNA for the CDR3 is TGCAGCGTTGAATACTCCGCTGAGACCCAGTACTTC. This sequence joins TRBV29-1 and TRBJ2-5; D gene ambiguous. Trimming took 2 bases from V and 5 from J, leaving 9 bases between them. This CDR3 region has 12 residues. Germline V gives CDR1 SQVTM, CDR2 ANQGSEA.

Here the CDR3 reads CASSPPRDRELFF. The CDR3 coding sequence is TGTGCCAGTAGTCCACCTCGGGACAGGGAGCTGTTTTTT. V gene TRBV19 combines with J gene TRBJ2-2; maybe TRBD1 (6 bases). Trimming removed 5 bases at V and 9 bases at J, with 13 bases between. This CDR3 contains 13 residues. Per the germline V gene, CDR1 is LNHDA and CDR2 is SQIVND (reference sequence).

V and J are TRBV25-1 and TRBJ2-5, with 8 bases identical to TRBD2. CDR1 and CDR2 (germline): MGHDK, SYGVNS. The ends lost 7 bases at V and 5 bases at J; junction bases unmatched: 9. The CDR3 consists of 14 residues. This chain's CDR3 is CASNLAGSRETQYF. The CDR3, as DNA: TGTGCCAGCAATCTAGCGGGTTCCAGGGAGACCCAGTACTTC.